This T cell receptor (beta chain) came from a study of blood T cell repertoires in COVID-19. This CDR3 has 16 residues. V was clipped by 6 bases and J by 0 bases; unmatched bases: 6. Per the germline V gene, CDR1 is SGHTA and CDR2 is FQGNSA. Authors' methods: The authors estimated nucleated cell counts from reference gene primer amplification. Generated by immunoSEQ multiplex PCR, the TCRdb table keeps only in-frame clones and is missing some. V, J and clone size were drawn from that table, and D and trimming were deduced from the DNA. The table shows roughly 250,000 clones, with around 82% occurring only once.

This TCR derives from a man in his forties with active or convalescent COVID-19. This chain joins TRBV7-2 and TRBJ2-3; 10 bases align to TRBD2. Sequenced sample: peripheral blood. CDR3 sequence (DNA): TGTGCCAGCAGTTATAGCGGGGGGACTAGCACAGATACGCAGTATTTT. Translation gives CASSYSGGTSTDTQYF.